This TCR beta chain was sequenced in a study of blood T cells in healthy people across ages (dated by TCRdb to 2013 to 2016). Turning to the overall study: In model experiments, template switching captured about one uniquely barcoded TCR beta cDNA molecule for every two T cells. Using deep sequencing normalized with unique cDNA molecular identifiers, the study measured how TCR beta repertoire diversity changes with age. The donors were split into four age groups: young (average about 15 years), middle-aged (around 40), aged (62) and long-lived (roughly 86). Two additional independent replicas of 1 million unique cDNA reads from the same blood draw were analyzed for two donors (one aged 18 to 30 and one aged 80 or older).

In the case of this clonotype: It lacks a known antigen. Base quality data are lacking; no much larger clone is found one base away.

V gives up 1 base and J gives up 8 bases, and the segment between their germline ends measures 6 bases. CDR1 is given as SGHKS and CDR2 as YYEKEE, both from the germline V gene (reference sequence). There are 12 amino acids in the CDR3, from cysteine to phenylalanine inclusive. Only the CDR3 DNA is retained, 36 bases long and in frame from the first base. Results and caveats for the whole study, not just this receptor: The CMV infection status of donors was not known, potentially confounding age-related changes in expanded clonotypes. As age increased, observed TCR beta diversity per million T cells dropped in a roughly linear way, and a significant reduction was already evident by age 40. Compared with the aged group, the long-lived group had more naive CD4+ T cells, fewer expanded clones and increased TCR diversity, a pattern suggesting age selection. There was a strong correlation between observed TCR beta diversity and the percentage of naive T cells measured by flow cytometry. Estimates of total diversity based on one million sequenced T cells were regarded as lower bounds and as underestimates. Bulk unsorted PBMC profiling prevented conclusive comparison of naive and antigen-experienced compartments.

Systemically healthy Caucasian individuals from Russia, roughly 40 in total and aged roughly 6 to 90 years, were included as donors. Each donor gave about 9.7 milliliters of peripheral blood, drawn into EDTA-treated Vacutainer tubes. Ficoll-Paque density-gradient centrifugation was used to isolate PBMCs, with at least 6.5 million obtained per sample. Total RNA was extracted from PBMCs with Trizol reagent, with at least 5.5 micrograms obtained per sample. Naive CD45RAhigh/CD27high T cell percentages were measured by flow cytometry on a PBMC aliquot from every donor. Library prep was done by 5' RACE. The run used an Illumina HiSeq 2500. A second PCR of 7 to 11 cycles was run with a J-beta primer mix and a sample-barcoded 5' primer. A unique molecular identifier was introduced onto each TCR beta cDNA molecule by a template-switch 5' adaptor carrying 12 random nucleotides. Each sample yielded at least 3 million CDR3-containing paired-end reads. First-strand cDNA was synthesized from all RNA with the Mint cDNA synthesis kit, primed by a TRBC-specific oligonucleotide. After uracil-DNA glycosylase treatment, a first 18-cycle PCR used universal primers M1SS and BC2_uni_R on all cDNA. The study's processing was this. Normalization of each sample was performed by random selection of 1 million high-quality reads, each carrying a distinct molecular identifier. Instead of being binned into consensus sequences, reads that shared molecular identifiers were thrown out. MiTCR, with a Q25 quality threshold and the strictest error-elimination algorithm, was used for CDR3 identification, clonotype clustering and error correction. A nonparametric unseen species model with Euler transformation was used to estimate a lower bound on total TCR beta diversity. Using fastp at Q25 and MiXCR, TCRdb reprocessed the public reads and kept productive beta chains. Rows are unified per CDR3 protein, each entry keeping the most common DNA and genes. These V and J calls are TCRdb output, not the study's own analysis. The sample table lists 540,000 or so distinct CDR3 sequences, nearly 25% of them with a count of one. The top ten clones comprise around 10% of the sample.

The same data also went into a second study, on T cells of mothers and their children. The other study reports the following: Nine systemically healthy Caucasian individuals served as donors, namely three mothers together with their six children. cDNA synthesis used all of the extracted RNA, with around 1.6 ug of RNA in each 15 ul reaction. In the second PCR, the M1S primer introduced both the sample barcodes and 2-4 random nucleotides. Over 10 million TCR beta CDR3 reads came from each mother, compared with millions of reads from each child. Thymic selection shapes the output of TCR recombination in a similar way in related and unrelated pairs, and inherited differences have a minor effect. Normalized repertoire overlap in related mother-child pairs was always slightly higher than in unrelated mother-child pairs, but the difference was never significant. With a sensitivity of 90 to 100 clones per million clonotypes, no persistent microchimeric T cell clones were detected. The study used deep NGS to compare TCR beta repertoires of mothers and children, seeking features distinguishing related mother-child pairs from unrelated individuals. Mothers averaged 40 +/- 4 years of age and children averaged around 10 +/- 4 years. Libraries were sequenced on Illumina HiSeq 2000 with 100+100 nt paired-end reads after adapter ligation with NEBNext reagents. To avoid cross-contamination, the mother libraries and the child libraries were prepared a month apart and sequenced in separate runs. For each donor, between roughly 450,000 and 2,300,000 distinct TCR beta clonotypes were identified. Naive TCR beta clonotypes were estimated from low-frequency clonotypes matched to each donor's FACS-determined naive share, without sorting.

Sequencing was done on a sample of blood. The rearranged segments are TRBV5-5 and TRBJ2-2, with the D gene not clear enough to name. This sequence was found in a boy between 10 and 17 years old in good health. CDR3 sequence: CASSLHRGELFF. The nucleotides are TGTGCCAGCAGCTTGCACCGGGGGGAGCTGTTTTTT.